This record covers a single TCR beta chain. The antigen is not known. CDR1 is MNHEY, CDR2 SMNVEV, per germline (reference sequence). V was trimmed by 5 bases and J by 9 bases, leaving 8 bases between them. The CDR3 is 11 residues long. The record originates from a study of graft-versus-host responses after intestinal transplantation. At the level of the study: Among the recipients, transplants were multivisceral, liver-intestinal, or isolated intestinal. Tacrolimus plus steroids were given to all recipients for approximately three years, preceded by anti-thymocyte globulin induction. Broader study findings: Elevated graft-versus-host to host-versus-graft clonal ratios in allografts were recorded for patients with graft-donor T cell macrochimerism. GvH clones detected in recipient marrow included some appearing first in ileum or blood.

Measured with immunoSEQ multiplex PCR; TCRdb has only the in-frame clones, and not every one. The sample has tens of thousands of clones, roughly 94% seen once. The V gene is TRBV27, the J gene TRBJ2-1; D uncertain. Sequences were derived from unstimulated CD8+ T cells sorted from spleen or lymph node cells, sampled before intestinal transplant. The receptor comes from a human donor who received an intestinal transplant. This CDR3 is CASSQTGEQFF. CDR3 bases: TGTGCCAGCAGTCAAACGGGTGAGCAGTTCTTC.